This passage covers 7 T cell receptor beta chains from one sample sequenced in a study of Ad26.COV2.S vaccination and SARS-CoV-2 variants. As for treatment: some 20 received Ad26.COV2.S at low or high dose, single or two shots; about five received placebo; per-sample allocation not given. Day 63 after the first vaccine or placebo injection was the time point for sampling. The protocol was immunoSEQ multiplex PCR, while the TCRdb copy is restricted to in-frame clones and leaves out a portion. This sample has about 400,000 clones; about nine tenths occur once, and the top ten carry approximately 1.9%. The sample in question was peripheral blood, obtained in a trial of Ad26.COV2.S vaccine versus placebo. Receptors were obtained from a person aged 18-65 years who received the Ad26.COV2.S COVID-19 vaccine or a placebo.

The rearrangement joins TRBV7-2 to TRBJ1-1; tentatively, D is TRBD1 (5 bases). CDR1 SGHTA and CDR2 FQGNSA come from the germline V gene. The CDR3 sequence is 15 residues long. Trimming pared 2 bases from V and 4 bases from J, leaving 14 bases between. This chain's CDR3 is CASSLYNRGGTEAFF. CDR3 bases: TGTGCCAGCAGCTTATATAATCGGGGGGGCACTGAAGCTTTCTTT.

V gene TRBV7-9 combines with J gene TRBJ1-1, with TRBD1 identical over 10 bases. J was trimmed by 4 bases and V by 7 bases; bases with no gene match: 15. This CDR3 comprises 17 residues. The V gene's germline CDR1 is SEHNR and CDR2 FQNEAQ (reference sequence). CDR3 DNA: TGTGCCAGCACCGAGAGGGGGACAGGGGTTGGAAGCACTGAAGCTTTCTTT. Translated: CASTERGTGVGSTEAFF.

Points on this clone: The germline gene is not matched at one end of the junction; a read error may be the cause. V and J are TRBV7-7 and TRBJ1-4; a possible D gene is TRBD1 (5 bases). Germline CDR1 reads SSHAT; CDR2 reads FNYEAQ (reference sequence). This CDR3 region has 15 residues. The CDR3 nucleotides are TGTGCTAGCAGCCCCGACAGTGCAACTAATGAAAAACTGTTTTTT. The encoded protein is CASSPDSATNEKLFF.

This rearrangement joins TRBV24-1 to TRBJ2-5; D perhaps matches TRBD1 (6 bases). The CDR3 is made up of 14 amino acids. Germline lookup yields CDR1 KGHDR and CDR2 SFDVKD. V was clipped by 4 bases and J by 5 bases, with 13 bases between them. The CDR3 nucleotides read TGTGCCACCAGTGACCTCCGGGACAAGGAGACCCAGTACTTC. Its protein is CATSDLRDKETQYF.

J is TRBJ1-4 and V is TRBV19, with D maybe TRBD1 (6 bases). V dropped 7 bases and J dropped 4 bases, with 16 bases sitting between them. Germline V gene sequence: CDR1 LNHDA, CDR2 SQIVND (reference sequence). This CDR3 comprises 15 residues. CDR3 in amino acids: CASTKGGGGNEKLFF. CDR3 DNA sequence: TGTGCCAGTACCAAAGGAGGGGGTGGTAATGAAAAACTGTTTTTT.

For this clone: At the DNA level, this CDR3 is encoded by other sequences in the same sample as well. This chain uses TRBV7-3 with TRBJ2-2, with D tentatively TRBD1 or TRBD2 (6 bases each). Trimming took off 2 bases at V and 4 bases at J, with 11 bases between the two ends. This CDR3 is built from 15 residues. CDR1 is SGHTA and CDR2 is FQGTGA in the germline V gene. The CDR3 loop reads CASSLRGRGTGELFF. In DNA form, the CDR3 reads TGTGCCAGCAGCTTACGGGGGCGCGGCACCGGGGAGCTGTTTTTT. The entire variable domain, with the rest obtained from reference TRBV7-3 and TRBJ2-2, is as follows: GAGVSQTPSNKVTEKGKYVELRCDPISGHTALYWYRQSLGQGPEFLIYFQGTGAADDSGLPNDRFFAVRPEGSVSTLKIQRTERGDSAVYLCASSLRGRGTGELFFGEGSRLTVL.

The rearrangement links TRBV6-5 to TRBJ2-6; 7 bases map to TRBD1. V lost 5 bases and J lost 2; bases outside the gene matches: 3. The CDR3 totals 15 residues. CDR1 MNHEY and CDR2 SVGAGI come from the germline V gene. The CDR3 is CASSNDRAGANVLTF. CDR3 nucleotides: TGTGCCAGCAGTAATGACAGGGCTGGGGCCAACGTCCTGACTTTC.